The 22 T cell receptor beta chains listed next were all sequenced from one sample in a study of blood T cell repertoires in COVID-19. Sequencing was performed with immunoSEQ multiplex PCR; in TCRdb, only in-frame clones are kept and a portion is missing. The sample includes under 250,000 clones, 60% to 85% of them seen just once. The material sequenced was peripheral blood. The source is a woman in her seventies with acute or convalescent COVID-19.

This clone was picked up many times. The chain has TRBV5-1 and TRBJ2-1; D is ambiguous. V was pared by 9 bases and J by 3 bases, with 10 bases between. CDR3 length: 12 residues. Germline V CDR1 and CDR2: SGHRS, YFSETQ. The CDR3 DNA follows: TGCGCCACCCATGACAACTACAATGAGCAGTTCTTC. It is translated as CATHDNYNEQFF. The full variable domain, with the rest looked up from reference TRBV5-1 and TRBJ2-1, is KAGVTQTPRYLIKTRGQQVTLSCSPISGHRSVSWYQQTPGQGLQFLFEYFSETQRNKGNFPGRFSGRQFSNSRSEMNVSTLELGDSALYLCATHDNYNEQFFGPGTRLTVL.

V usage is TRBV6-5 and J usage is TRBJ2-6; D call uncertain. Germline V gene sequence: CDR1 MNHEY, CDR2 SVGAGI. This CDR3 spans 15 amino acids. V lost 7 bases and J 1 base, leaving 11 bases between the germline ends. CDR3 loop: CASNSHLSGANVLTF. The DNA of the CDR3 is TGTGCCAGCAACAGCCATCTTTCTGGGGCCAACGTCCTGACTTTC.

This chain joins TRBV19 and TRBJ1-3; D may be TRBD1 (6 bases). Germline assignment: CDR1 LNHDA and CDR2 SQIVND (reference sequence). The length of the CDR3 is 15 residues. V shed 6 bases and J shed 4 bases, with 16 bases lying between them. CDR3 sequence (DNA): TGTGCCAGTAGCGCAGGCGGACAGACCGGAAACACCATATATTTT. Its translation is CASSAGGQTGNTIYF.

This sequence joins TRBV11-2 and TRBJ2-3; D is perhaps TRBD1 (6 bases). V lost 5 bases and J lost 5, with 11 bases in between. Germline assignment: CDR1 SGHAT and CDR2 FQNNGV. The CDR3 contains 13 residues. CDR3 coding DNA: TGTGCCAGCAGCCAGCAGGGGCGAGATACGCAGTATTTT. Protein: CASSQQGRDTQYF.

The V gene is TRBV6-5, the J gene TRBJ1-4; 10 bases are shared with TRBD1. Germline V gene data show CDR1 as MNHEY and CDR2 as SVGAGI. The CDR3 extends over 15 amino acids. The J segment lost 8 bases and the V segment lost 0 bases, leaving 3 bases of the junction unmatched. CDR3 bases: TGTGCCAGCAGTTACTCGGGACAGGGGCGGGAAAAACTGTTTTTT. As protein: CASSYSGQGREKLFF.

Only a few counts were recorded for this clone. This chain uses TRBV5-6 with TRBJ2-2; perhaps TRBD2 as D (5 bases). The CDR3 has 18 amino acids. The ends were cut back, 9 bases at V and 1 base at J, with 25 bases in the middle. Per the germline V gene, CDR1 is SGHDT and CDR2 is YYEEEE. This CDR3 reads CATGRLGSVVRNTGELFF. The CDR3 DNA reads TGTGCCACCGGAAGGTTAGGTAGCGTTGTAAGGAACACCGGGGAGCTGTTTTTT.

This chain links TRBV6-1 with TRBJ1-1, with D uncertain. The V and J ends lost 8 bases and 0 bases respectively, with 13 bases between them. CDR3 length: 14 amino acids. Germline V lookup: CDR1 MNHNS, CDR2 SASEGT. CDR3 in amino acids: CASGTAELNTEAFF. DNA for the CDR3: TGTGCCAGCGGAACAGCCGAACTGAACACTGAAGCTTTCTTT.

The chain joins TRBV7-2 to TRBJ2-1; 12 positions match TRBD2. The CDR3 sequence is 19 residues long. Losses at the gene ends were 6 bases for V and 0 bases for J; bases not matched to a gene: 12. Germline CDR1 is SGHTA and CDR2 is FQGNSA. The CDR3 reads CASSSRTSGAYSSYNEQFF. The CDR3 DNA reads TGTGCCAGCAGTTCTCGGACTAGCGGGGCTTACAGCTCCTACAATGAGCAGTTCTTC.

CDR3 protein: CASSPGTGVGETQYF. The DNA of the CDR3 is TGCGCCAGCAGCCCCGGGACAGGGGTGGGAGAGACCCAGTACTTC. The genes are TRBV5-1 and TRBJ2-5; TRBD1 agrees at 10 bases. Germline V gene sequence: CDR1 SGHRS, CDR2 YFSETQ. V shed 4 bases, J shed 4 bases, and the junction held 7 bases outside the gene matches. The CDR3 is 15 amino acids.

This clone was observed a handful of times. DNA of the CDR3: TGTGCCAGCAGCCCTCGAACAGGGGCGATCGGGGAGACCCAGTACTTC. Translating gives CASSPRTGAIGETQYF. The chain uses TRBV5-4 and TRBJ2-5; TRBD1 matches 7 bases. Per the germline V gene, CDR1 is SGHNT and CDR2 is YYREEE (reference sequence). V lost 4 bases and J lost 5; bases outside the gene matches: 14. CDR3 size: 16 residues.

This rearrangement joins TRBV7-2 to TRBJ2-1; weak D call: TRBD2 (5 bases). The germline V and J ends were trimmed by 6 bases and 7 bases, with 13 bases remaining between them. This CDR3 is built from 13 residues. Germline V gene lookup returns CDR1 SGHTA and CDR2 FQGNSA. CDR3 region: CASRLGSENEQFF. The CDR3 region has the DNA TGTGCCAGCAGGCTGGGTAGCGAGAATGAGCAGTTCTTC.

The chain uses TRBV11-2 and TRBJ2-1; 10 nucleotides agree with TRBD2. Germline CDR1 and CDR2: SGHAT and FQNNGV. This CDR3 region has 16 residues. V lost 5 bases and J lost 0; bases outside the gene matches: 4. Here the CDR3 DNA reads TGTGCCAGCAGCACACTAGCGGGGTTCTCCTACAATGAGCAGTTCTTC. It translates to CASSTLAGFSYNEQFF.

The rearrangement uses TRBV2 and TRBJ1-6; 8 bases align to TRBD1. With V trimmed by 6 bases and J by 10 bases, 5 bases remained unmatched. This CDR3 spans 13 amino acids. In germline, CDR1 is SNHLY, CDR2 FYNNEI. The CDR3 nucleotides are TGTGCCAGCAGCGGACAGGGAAGCTCACCCCTCCACTTT. Its translation is CASSGQGSSPLHF.

This chain uses TRBV5-4 with TRBJ2-3; D is unresolved. The ends were cut back, 3 bases at V and 2 bases at J, with 7 bases in the middle. This CDR3 spans 13 amino acids. The germline CDR1 and CDR2 sequences are SGHNT and YYREEE (reference sequence). In DNA form, the CDR3 reads TGTGCCAGCAGCTCCCAGAACACAGATACGCAGTATTTT. Residues: CASSSQNTDTQYF.

J is TRBJ1-6 and V is TRBV6-5; 7 positions match TRBD1. V dropped 6 bases and J dropped 12; count of bases not matched to a gene: 14. Germline V gene data show CDR1 as MNHEY and CDR2 as SVGAGI. The CDR3 has 15 residues. The CDR3 reads CASSQRRQGSVPLHF. DNA for the CDR3: TGTGCCAGCAGCCAACGCCGACAGGGTTCGGTACCCCTCCACTTT.

This clone was found once. This chain connects TRBV15 to TRBJ2-7; D call uncertain. Germline CDR1 and CDR2: LNHNV and YYDKDF (reference sequence). Trimming removed 3 bases from V and 1 base from J, with 16 bases in between. The CDR3 totals 16 residues. Written as DNA, the CDR3 is TGTGCCACCAGCAGGGCCACAACCCCCGTGTCCTACGAGCAGTACTTC. As protein: CATSRATTPVSYEQYF.

The chain joins TRBV4-3 to TRBJ2-7; 11 nucleotides line up with TRBD2. The CDR3 loop spans 15 amino acids. Germline V gene lookup returns CDR1 LGHNA and CDR2 YSLEER. V shed 0 bases and J 4 bases; nucleotides not matched to a gene: 2. This CDR3 is CASSQDSGGDYEQYF. Here the CDR3 DNA reads TGCGCCAGCAGCCAAGATAGCGGGGGGGATTACGAGCAGTACTTC.

The rearrangement links TRBV7-2 to TRBJ2-4; 10 positions agree with TRBD2. In germline, CDR1 is SGHTA, CDR2 FQGNSA. The junction had 8 bases not matched to a gene; V was cut back by 0 bases and J by 6 bases. The CDR3 runs to 17 residues. The DNA of the CDR3 is TGTGCCAGCAGCTTAGCGCAGCGGGGGGGCCTAGGAAACATTCAGTACTTC. This gives the protein CASSLAQRGGLGNIQYF.

The chain employs TRBV15 and TRBJ1-1, with D unresolved. V dropped 0 bases and J dropped 7 bases, with 3 bases sitting between them. The CDR3 has 11 amino acids. Germline V gene lookup returns CDR1 LNHNV and CDR2 YYDKDF (reference sequence). Here the CDR3 DNA reads TGTGCCACCAGCAGAGATATTGAAGCTTTCTTT. As protein: CATSRDIEAFF.

The V and J genes are TRBV7-3 and TRBJ2-3; unclear D gene. The CDR3 extends over 13 amino acids. V was trimmed by 5 bases and J by 6 bases, leaving 12 bases between them. In germline, CDR1 is SGHTA, CDR2 FQGTGA. The chain's CDR3 is CASSRVFGDTQYF. In nucleotides, the CDR3 is TGTGCCAGCAGCCGGGTGTTTGGGGATACGCAGTATTTT.

In the case of this clone: The sample holds other DNA sequences that translate to the same CDR3. V gene TRBV7-9 combines with J gene TRBJ2-1; 9 nucleotides match TRBD1. V gave up 5 bases and J gave up 4 bases; unmatched junction bases: 6. Germline V lookup: CDR1 SEHNR, CDR2 FQNEAQ (reference sequence). The CDR3 sequence is 15 residues long. The CDR3, as DNA: TGTGCCAGCAGCCCGACGGGACAGGGATACAATGAGCAGTTCTTC. The encoded protein is CASSPTGQGYNEQFF.

About this clone: Within the sample, other DNA sequences also encode this same CDR3. The chain employs TRBV20-1 and TRBJ2-3; D call uncertain. Germline assignment: CDR1 DFQATT and CDR2 SNEGSKA (reference sequence). This CDR3 spans 11 amino acids. V was cut by 5 bases and J by 2 bases, with 5 bases left in between. The CDR3 bases are TGCAGTGCTTCGTCCACAGATACGCAGTATTTT. Amino acids: CSASSTDTQYF.